This passage covers 24 T cell receptor beta chains from one sample sequenced in a study of T cell responses to AZD1222 COVID-19 vaccine. The data were produced by immunoSEQ multiplex PCR, yet TCRdb's version contains in-frame clones alone and is incomplete. The sample has about 180,000 clones, almost 90% seen once. Sample: peripheral blood, taken 28 days after the second AZD1222 dose. These TCRs come from an adult who received the AZD1222 COVID-19 vaccine.

The chain joins TRBV28 to TRBJ1-2; possible D gene TRBD1, 5 bases. The CDR3 totals 15 residues. Germline V gene lookup returns CDR1 MDHEN and CDR2 SYDVKM. The V end lost 7 bases, the J end lost 0 bases, and 15 bases lay between the germline ends. The CDR3 sequence is CASTQRGASNYGYTF. CDR3 nucleotides: TGTGCCAGCACCCAAAGGGGCGCCTCTAACTATGGCTACACCTTC.

V and J are TRBV5-1 and TRBJ1-1; 7 nucleotides agree with TRBD1. J gave up 8 bases and V 4 bases, and 14 bases lay outside the gene matches. The CDR3 contains 15 residues. Germline V gene lookup returns CDR1 SGHRS and CDR2 YFSETQ. The DNA of the CDR3 is TGCGCCAGCAGCCAAATCACAGGGGCGTTTTACGAAGCTTTCTTT. Its protein is CASSQITGAFYEAFF.

V gene TRBV6-5 combines with J gene TRBJ2-7; D not certain. Germline CDR1 reads MNHEY; CDR2 reads SVGAGI. The ends were cut back, 7 bases at V and 3 bases at J, with 7 bases in the middle. This CDR3 contains 11 residues. Written as DNA, the CDR3 is TGTGCCAGCATCCCGTACTACGAGCAGTACTTC. It translates to CASIPYYEQYF.

This clone was recorded only once. This chain joins TRBV23-1 and TRBJ2-7; D gene unclear. TRBV23-1 is an open reading frame whose function is uncertain. V was shortened by 0 bases and J by 2 bases, with 5 bases between the two germline ends. The CDR3 is 13 residues long. The CDR3 region has the DNA TGCGCCAGCAGTCAATCTTGGACCTACGAGCAGTACTTC. Translating it yields CASSQSWTYEQYF.

The chain has TRBV30 and TRBJ2-6, with D tentatively TRBD1 (5 bases). The CDR3 runs to 13 residues. V lost 4 bases and J lost 2, with 6 bases in between. Germline loops: CDR1 GTSNPN, CDR2 SVGIG (reference sequence). DNA for the CDR3: TGTGCCTGGACAGGGACTGGGGCCAACGTCCTGACTTTC. Its translation is CAWTGTGANVLTF.

This chain uses TRBV7-2 with TRBJ2-5; 10 nucleotides match TRBD2. In germline, CDR1 is SGHTA, CDR2 FQGNSA. V was pared by 5 bases and J by 5 bases, with 11 bases of the junction left unmatched. The CDR3 has 16 residues. The CDR3 reads CASSPLAGGGAETQYF. CDR3 DNA sequence: TGTGCCAGCAGCCCGTTAGCGGGGGGCGGGGCGGAGACCCAGTACTTC.

The chain carries TRBV3-1 (or the pseudogene TRBV3-2) and TRBJ2-5; tentative D call: TRBD2 (7 bases). CDR3 length: 15 residues. Deletions cut 7 bases from V and 5 bases from J, with 20 bases between. CDR1 and CDR2 from the germline V gene are LGHDT and YNNKEL (reference sequence). This CDR3 is CASTSNTGGAETQYF. CDR3 bases: TGTGCCAGCACGTCCAATACGGGGGGCGCCGAGACCCAGTACTTC.

This CDR3 reads CASSGGPGNTIYF. In nucleotides, the CDR3 is TGTGCCAGCTCAGGAGGGCCCGGGAACACCATATATTTT. V and J are TRBV18 and TRBJ1-3; no firm D call. The CDR3 spans 13 residues. Germline V gives CDR1 KGHSH, CDR2 LQKENI. The germline V and J ends were trimmed by 5 bases and 7 bases, with 12 bases remaining between them.

The rearrangement links TRBV11-3 to TRBJ2-7; a weak D match, TRBD1 (5 bases). This CDR3 contains 15 residues. V was trimmed by 5 bases and J by 3 bases, leaving 17 bases between them. Germline V gene sequence: CDR1 SGHNT, CDR2 YENEEA. The CDR3 DNA reads TGTGCCAGCAGCCCCGGCGGAGACAGATTCTACGAGCAGTACTTC. Translating it yields CASSPGGDRFYEQYF.

The J gene is TRBJ1-1, the V gene TRBV19, with D maybe TRBD1 (6 bases). The CDR3 covers 14 residues. The germline V and J ends were trimmed by 7 bases and 4 bases, with 16 bases remaining between them. Germline CDR1 reads LNHDA; CDR2 reads SQIVND (reference sequence). Written as DNA, the CDR3 is TGTGCCAGTACCGCAATTAGGGGGGGCACTGAAGCTTTCTTT. Protein: CASTAIRGGTEAFF.

CDR3 sequence: CARQLRQGLVNSNQPQHF. CDR3 in DNA: TGCGCCAGACAACTTCGGCAGGGCCTCGTCAATAGCAATCAGCCCCAGCATTTT. The chain carries TRBV23-1 and TRBJ1-5; weak D call: TRBD1 (5 bases). TRBV23-1 is annotated as an ORF whose role is uncertain. Trimming took 9 bases from V and 0 from J, leaving 24 bases between them. This CDR3 region has 18 residues.

This sequence joins TRBV21-1 and TRBJ1-6; the table's D call TRBD1 went unverified against the DNA. TRBV21-1 is recorded as a pseudogene. The CDR3 length is 14 residues. The CDR3 coding sequence is TGTGCCAGCAGCAAGAGGTACAGGGTGCCACCCCTCCACTTT. This gives the protein CASSKRYRVPPLHF.

The V call is TRBV19, the J call TRBJ1-1; TRBD1 is a possible D gene (5 bases). CDR3 length equals 15 residues. Germline V gives CDR1 LNHDA, CDR2 SQIVND (reference sequence). Between the trimmed V and J ends, which lost 7 bases and 3 bases, there was a span of 18 bases. This CDR3 reads CASTQRPQGYTEAFF. CDR3 bases: TGTGCCAGTACCCAGAGGCCCCAGGGTTACACTGAAGCTTTCTTT.

The chain uses TRBV2 and TRBJ2-7, with 10 bases that match TRBD1. The germline V gene encodes CDR1 SNHLY and CDR2 FYNNEI. V gave up 4 bases and J gave up 5 bases; unmatched junction bases: 5. This CDR3 has 14 residues. The CDR3 DNA reads as TGTGCCAGCAGTGTGGACAGGGGGAGTCACGAGCAGTACTTC. This translates into CASSVDRGSHEQYF.

V and J are TRBV7-5 and TRBJ1-2. TRBV7-5 is classified as a pseudogene. The CDR3 contains 14 residues. The CDR3 coding sequence is TGTGCCAGAAGCTCCCGTGAGCGGACCGATGGCTACACCTTC. Translation gives CARSSRERTDGYTF.

V is TRBV18 and J is TRBJ2-1; D call uncertain. Germline V gene sequence: CDR1 KGHSH, CDR2 LQKENI. The V gene lost 0 bases and the J gene lost 6 bases, with 9 bases spanning the gap. The CDR3 covers 14 residues. The CDR3 DNA is TGTGCCAGCTCACCACCATGGACCTCCAATGAGCAGTTCTTC. It specifies CASSPPWTSNEQFF.

The chain is built from TRBV28 and TRBJ2-7; TRBD2 is a possible D gene (6 bases). CDR1 MDHEN and CDR2 SYDVKM come from the germline V gene. CDR3 length equals 14 residues. With 3 bases removed from V and 0 bases from J, the gap between germline ends came to 9 bases. The CDR3 DNA reads as TGTGCCAGCAGTTTTCCCGGGAGCTCCTACGAGCAGTACTTC. Translated: CASSFPGSSYEQYF.

The rearrangement links TRBV3-1 (or the pseudogene TRBV3-2) to TRBJ1-3; weak D call: TRBD1 (6 bases). Germline-derived CDR1 and CDR2 are LGHDT and YNNKEL (reference sequence). V was clipped by 8 bases and J by 0 bases, with 14 bases between them. The CDR3 consists of 15 residues. CDR3 in amino acids: CASEDRPDSGNTIYF. The CDR3 nucleotides are TGTGCCAGCGAAGACAGGCCTGACTCTGGAAACACCATATATTTT.

The chain combines TRBV7-3 with TRBJ2-2; D is possibly TRBD2 (6 bases). The V gene's germline CDR1 is SGHTA and CDR2 FQGTGA. V was trimmed by 11 bases and J by 1 base, leaving 14 bases between them. This CDR3 comprises 14 residues. In DNA, the CDR3 is TGTGCCTCTACCCCGGGGGTGAACACCGGGGAGCTGTTTTTT. It specifies CASTPGVNTGELFF.

V usage is TRBV6-5 and J usage is TRBJ2-7; D possibly corresponds to TRBD1 (6 bases). From germline, CDR1 is MNHEY and CDR2 SVGAGI. V gave up 6 bases and J gave up 3 bases, with 15 bases separating them. The CDR3 is 14 residues long. The CDR3 DNA reads TGTGCCAGCAGAAAGGACAGCCCGGGCTACGAGCAGTACTTC. This encodes CASRKDSPGYEQYF.

Here the CDR3 reads CASSHSGGVGTEAFF. CDR3 nucleotides: TGTGCCAGCAGTCACTCAGGGGGCGTCGGCACTGAAGCTTTCTTT. This sequence joins TRBV14 and TRBJ1-1; 8 bases fit TRBD1. This CDR3 contains 15 residues. In germline, CDR1 is SGHDN, CDR2 FVKESK. After removal of 6 bases from V and 4 bases from J, the junction contained 10 bases not matched to a gene.

This chain joins TRBV3-1 (or the pseudogene TRBV3-2) and TRBJ1-2; possibly TRBD1 for D (6 bases). Deletions cut 0 bases from V and 4 bases from J, with 15 bases between. Germline V gene data show CDR1 as LGHDT and CDR2 as YNNKEL (reference sequence). The CDR3 length is 16 residues. For the CDR3, the DNA is TGTGCCAGCAGCCAAGATAGCAGGGGAGGGATCTATGGCTACACCTTC. Translation: CASSQDSRGGIYGYTF.

This chain connects TRBV11-3 to TRBJ1-2; no clear D gene. Trimming removed 0 bases at V and 2 bases at J, with 10 bases between. This CDR3 is 15 amino acids long. Germline V gene sequence: CDR1 SGHNT, CDR2 YENEEA. CDR3: CASSLDLMANYGYTF. In DNA form, the CDR3 reads TGTGCCAGCAGCTTAGATTTGATGGCAAACTATGGCTACACCTTC.

The chain recombines TRBV5-4 with TRBJ1-4, with no clear D. Trimming took off 3 bases at V and 8 bases at J, with 8 bases between the two ends. This CDR3 region has 12 residues. Germline CDR1 reads SGHNT; CDR2 reads YYREEE (reference sequence). CDR3 in amino acids: CASSSEEEKLFF. The CDR3, as DNA: TGTGCCAGCAGCTCGGAGGAGGAAAAACTGTTTTTT.